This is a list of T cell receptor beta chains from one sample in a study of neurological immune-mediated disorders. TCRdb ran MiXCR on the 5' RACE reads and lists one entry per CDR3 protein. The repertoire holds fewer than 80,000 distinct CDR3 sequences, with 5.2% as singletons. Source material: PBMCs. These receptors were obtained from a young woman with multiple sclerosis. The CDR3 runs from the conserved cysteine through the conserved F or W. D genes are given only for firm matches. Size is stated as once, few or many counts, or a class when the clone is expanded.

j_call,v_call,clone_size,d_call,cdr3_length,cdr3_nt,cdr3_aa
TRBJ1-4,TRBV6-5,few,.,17,TGTGCCAGCAGTTCCCCGGACAAGTTATCAACTAATGAAAAACTGTTTTTT,CASSSPDKLSTNEKLFF
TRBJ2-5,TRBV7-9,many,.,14,TGTGCCAGCAGCTTAGTGGAGGGACCCCAGGCCCAGTACTTC,CASSLVEGPQAQYF
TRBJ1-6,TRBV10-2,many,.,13,TGCGCCAGCACTCGAGGGAGGAATTCACCCCTCCACTTT,CASTRGRNSPLHF
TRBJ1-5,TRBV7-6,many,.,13,TGTGCCAGCAGCTTAGAAGGAGGTGGGCCCCAGCATTTT,CASSLEGGGPQHF
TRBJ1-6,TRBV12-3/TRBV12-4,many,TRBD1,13,TGTGCCAGCAGCCGGACAGGGGACTCACCCCTCCACTTT,CASSRTGDSPLHF
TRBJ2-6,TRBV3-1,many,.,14,TGTGCCAGCAGCCATGTGGCTGGGGCCAACGTCCTGACTTTC,CASSHVAGANVLTF
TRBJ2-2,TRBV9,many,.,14,TGTGCCAGCAGCGTAGGACCGGGGACCGGGGAGCTGTTTTTT,CASSVGPGTGELFF
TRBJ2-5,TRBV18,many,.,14,TGTGCCAGCTCACAATCGGGCAGTAAAGAGACCCAGTACTTC,CASSQSGSKETQYF
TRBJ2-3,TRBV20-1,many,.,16,TGCAGTGCTGTGAGCACGAGAGACAGACTCACAGATACGCAGTATTTT,CSAVSTRDRLTDTQYF
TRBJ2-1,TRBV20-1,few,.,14,TGCAGTGCTAGTCGGAGTTTACCCTACAATGAGCAGTTCTTC,CSASRSLPYNEQFF